This T cell receptor (beta chain) was sequenced during a study of molecular identifiers for immune sequencing clone quantification. Study results and limitations: A shared barcode on identical TCR molecules could lead to underestimated sizes for highly expanded clones. The share of molecules held by clones above 20 RNA copies was over 99% in effector cells and under 1% in naive cells.

Sorted inputs of roughly 17,000 to 1,100,000 cells, with 10%, 30% or 50% RNA, yielded naive CD8 libraries. The ends were cut back, 5 bases at V and 4 bases at J, with 15 bases in the middle. The CDR3 has 14 residues. The germline CDR1 and CDR2 sequences are SGHTA and FQGNSA. The table lists this clonotype with many counts. Its antigen is currently unknown. Making the bulk TCR libraries relied on previously described methods and listed TCR primers. TCRdb re-derived calls from the PCR reads in MiXCR, one entry per CDR3 protein. The sample gives about 40,000 distinct CDR3 sequences, 20% to 25% of which show up once; over 0.95% is in the top ten.

This chain connects TRBV7-2 to TRBJ2-7, with D possibly TRBD1 on 5 matching bases. This receptor was taken from a human donor in good health. Some libraries in this study had Jurkat cell RNA spiked in. The sequencing input was naive CD8+ T cells from blood, with Jurkat cell RNA spiked in. The subset was: FACS-sorted CD8+CD4-CCR7+CD45RA+ naive T cells. DNA for the CDR3: TGTGCCAGCAGCATAACCTCGCAGGGTTACGAGCAGTACTTC. Translating it yields CASSITSQGYEQYF.